The subject of this entry is one T cell receptor (beta chain). The antigen remains unidentified. The data stem from a study of T cell responses to AZD1222 COVID-19 vaccine. Repertoires were generated with immunoSEQ multiplex PCR, while TCRdb's copy carries only in-frame clones and drops some. The profile shows roughly 180,000 clones, 88% of them singletons. Study-wide points: At baseline, just 6 or 7 AZD1222 recipients tested seropositive. The study found vaccine-associated CD4 TCRs spanning spike, dominant at 160-218 and 743-854.

With V trimmed by 4 bases and J by 1 base, 2 bases remained unmatched. This CDR3 comprises 14 residues. Germline CDR1 reads SGHNT; CDR2 reads YYREEE (reference sequence). This sequence was found in an adult in good health. Sample: peripheral blood, taken on day 0 of AZD1222 vaccination. The chain recombines TRBV5-4 with TRBJ2-3, with 8 positions matching TRBD1. CDR3 amino acids: CASSAGGGTDTQYF. The CDR3 nucleotides read TGTGCCAGCAGCGCAGGGGGCGGCACAGATACGCAGTATTTT.